This T cell receptor beta chain was sequenced in a study of blood T cell repertoires in COVID-19. Study overall: Donors in the United States, Italy and Spain gave samples during acute or convalescent COVID-19.

There are 15 residues in the CDR3. Germline V gene sequence: CDR1 MGHDK, CDR2 SYGVNS. V lost 4 bases and J lost 4, with 15 bases in between. In the study's own analysis: Counts of nucleated cells, estimated from reference gene primer amplification, were obtained. Profiling relied on immunoSEQ multiplex PCR, and the TCRdb table lists in-frame clones only, not all of them. V, J and clone size were drawn from that table, and D and trimming were deduced from the DNA. Here the sample spans 120,000 or so clones, 90% being singletons. V is TRBV25-1 and J is TRBJ2-3; TRBD1 might be the D (5 bases). Source material: peripheral blood. The receptor was isolated from a man in his forties or fifties with active COVID-19. For the CDR3, the DNA is TGTGCCAGCAGTGCAGGGCCTCCTAGGGCAGATACGCAGTATTTT. Its protein product is CASSAGPPRADTQYF.